These 21 T cell receptor beta chains share one sample of origin, sequenced in a study of early T cells in non-severe SARS-CoV-2 infection. MiXCR was run by TCRdb on the 5' RACE reads, yielding one entry per CDR3 protein. Of fewer than 25,000 distinct CDR3 sequences listed, about 3.7% are singletons. Input material: whole blood. The receptors shown here come from an adult who was a healthcare worker with PCR-confirmed SARS-CoV-2 infection or an uninfected control (not recorded which).

This clonotype was observed at least ten times. This chain links TRBV12-3 or TRBV12-4 with TRBJ2-3; 7 bases agree with TRBD1. V shed 8 bases and J 6 bases; nucleotides not matched to a gene: 14. The CDR3 has 15 amino acids. Written as DNA, the CDR3 is TGTGCCAGCGTCCGCGGATGGCAGGGGGTTGATACGCAGTATTTT. Translated: CASVRGWQGVDTQYF.

This clonotype is medium-sized in the sample. The chain couples TRBV27 to TRBJ2-7; D call uncertain. The CDR3 is 13 residues long. V was cut by 4 bases and J by 4 bases, with 11 bases left in between. The germline CDR1 and CDR2 sequences are MNHEY and SMNVEV (reference sequence). CDR3 bases: TGTGCCAGCAGTTCCTTCAGGATTTACGAGCAGTACTTC. Protein product: CASSSFRIYEQYF.

This clonotype was found many times. CDR3 bases: TGCAGTGCTGGGGCGGGCAGCACAGATACGCAGTATTTT. It translates to CSAGAGSTDTQYF. This sequence joins TRBV20-1 and TRBJ2-3; the D call may be TRBD1 or TRBD2 (5 bases each). CDR1 is DFQATT and CDR2 is SNEGSKA in the germline V gene (reference sequence). Between the trimmed V and J ends, which lost 5 bases and 0 bases, there was a span of 9 bases. CDR3 size: 13 residues.

This clonotype was recorded at least ten times. The chain is built from TRBV9 and TRBJ2-6; D is ambiguous. V was clipped by 0 bases and J by 0 bases, with 4 bases between them. CDR3 length equals 15 residues. CDR1 SGDLS and CDR2 YYNGEE come from the germline V gene. The CDR3 sequence is CASSVAVSGANVLTF. DNA for the CDR3: TGTGCCAGCAGCGTAGCCGTCTCTGGGGCCAACGTCCTGACTTTC. The variable domain in full, with the rest retrieved from reference TRBV9 and TRBJ2-6, is DSGVTQTPKHLITATGQRVTLRCSPRSGDLSVYWYQQSLDQGLQFLIQYYNGEERAKGNILERFSAQQFPDLHSELNLSSLELGDSALYFCASSVAVSGANVLTFGAGSRLTVL.

This clonotype was recorded at least ten times. This chain links TRBV29-1 with TRBJ2-2, with 13 nucleotides matching TRBD2. CDR3 length: 16 amino acids. Losses at the gene ends were 7 bases for V and 2 bases for J; bases not matched to a gene: 7. The germline gives CDR1 SQVTM, CDR2 ANQGSEA. The CDR3 DNA follows: TGCAGCGGGGGGAAGGGACTAGCGGGAAACACCGGGGAGCTGTTTTTT. This codes for CSGGKGLAGNTGELFF.

This clonotype was detected many times. The V and J genes are TRBV28 and TRBJ2-7; D call uncertain. The V gene's germline CDR1 is MDHEN and CDR2 SYDVKM. There are 14 residues in the CDR3. Trimming removed 1 base at V and 5 bases at J, with 12 bases between. CDR3 residues: CASSLSPPPNEQYF. As DNA, the CDR3 is TGTGCCAGCAGTTTATCCCCTCCCCCCAACGAGCAGTACTTC.

The chain carries TRBV9 and TRBJ1-6; TRBD1 matches at 9 bases. Germline-derived CDR1 and CDR2 are SGDLS and YYNGEE. Trimming removed 8 bases from V and 7 bases from J; junction bases left unmatched: 1. This CDR3 has 12 residues. CDR3 amino acids: CASGQGNSPLHF. The CDR3 DNA is TGTGCCAGTGGACAGGGGAATTCACCCCTCCACTTT. The whole variable domain, filled in from reference TRBV9 and TRBJ1-6, reads DSGVTQTPKHLITATGQRVTLRCSPRSGDLSVYWYQQSLDQGLQFLIQYYNGEERAKGNILERFSAQQFPDLHSELNLSSLELGDSALYFCASGQGNSPLHFGNGTRLTVT.

This clonotype was recorded many times. This chain uses TRBV7-9 with TRBJ2-5, with D perhaps matching TRBD1 (6 bases). This CDR3 region has 13 residues. V was trimmed by 6 bases and J by 9 bases, leaving 17 bases between them. The V gene's germline CDR1 is SEHNR and CDR2 FQNEAQ (reference sequence). CDR3 sequence reads: CASRPPGQGPQYF. As DNA, the CDR3 is TGTGCCAGCAGGCCACCGGGACAAGGCCCCCAGTACTTC.

This clonotype was detected many times. The chain joins TRBV30 to TRBJ2-1, with TRBD1 identical over 7 bases. The CDR3 has 14 residues. J gave up 0 bases and V 1 base, and 0 bases lay outside the gene matches. Germline loops: CDR1 GTSNPN, CDR2 SVGIG (reference sequence). CDR3 in amino acids: CAWSGDSSYNEQFF. Written as DNA, the CDR3 is TGTGCCTGGAGTGGGGACAGCTCCTACAATGAGCAGTTCTTC.

This clonotype was seen at least ten times. This chain joins TRBV28 and TRBJ1-2, with 10 bases that match TRBD1. The CDR3 covers 14 residues. Germline-derived CDR1 and CDR2 are MDHEN and SYDVKM. Unmatched junction bases numbered 3, after V lost 3 bases and J lost 5 bases. The CDR3: CASSLGTGVYGYTF. CDR3 sequence (DNA): TGTGCCAGCAGTTTGGGGACAGGGGTGTATGGCTACACCTTC.

This clonotype was counted at least ten times. The chain links TRBV4-1 to TRBJ2-3; D not resolved. Germline V CDR1 and CDR2: MGHRA, YSYEKL. V was pared by 2 bases and J by 4 bases, with 16 bases between. This CDR3 has 16 residues. The DNA for the CDR3 is TGCGCCAGCAGCCAATTAAACATGGGGTTCGCAGATACGCAGTATTTT. Translating it yields CASSQLNMGFADTQYF.

This clonotype was observed at least ten times. The chain is built from TRBV5-5 and TRBJ2-3; TRBD1 agrees at 7 bases. The CDR3 covers 16 residues. The J segment lost 0 bases and the V segment lost 3 bases, leaving 7 bases of the junction unmatched. Germline CDR1 reads SGHKS; CDR2 reads YYEKEE (reference sequence). The CDR3 here is CASSSHGTVSTDTQYF. CDR3 DNA: TGTGCCAGCAGCTCGCACGGGACAGTGAGCACAGATACGCAGTATTTT.

By share, this clonotype counts as medium-sized. V usage is TRBV6-6 and J usage is TRBJ2-3; D gene unclear. CDR3 length: 16 amino acids. Germline CDR1 and CDR2: MNHNY and SVGAGI (reference sequence). The V end lost 0 bases, the J end lost 3 bases, and 13 bases lay between the germline ends. The CDR3 DNA reads TGTGCCAGCAGTTACTCACCCCAGCTTGGGACAGATACGCAGTATTTT. It specifies CASSYSPQLGTDTQYF.

This clonotype occurred many times. The chain recombines TRBV7-8 with TRBJ1-5; no clear D. This CDR3 has 15 residues. The germline V gene has CDR1 SGHVS and CDR2 FQNEAQ. V dropped 0 bases and J dropped 6 bases, with 12 bases sitting between them. This chain's CDR3 is CASSLAKGGSQPQHF. The CDR3 DNA reads TGTGCCAGCAGCTTAGCCAAGGGTGGATCTCAGCCCCAGCATTTT.

This clonotype has at least ten counts. This chain joins TRBV20-1 and TRBJ2-7; 8 nucleotides align to TRBD1. J gave up 2 bases and V 3 bases, and 12 bases lay outside the gene matches. Germline V lookup: CDR1 DFQATT, CDR2 SNEGSKA (reference sequence). The CDR3 runs 16 residues. The CDR3 reads CSASPTSQGAPYEQYF. The DNA of the CDR3 is TGCAGTGCTAGCCCCACATCTCAGGGGGCCCCCTACGAGCAGTACTTC.

The chain carries TRBV4-1 and TRBJ2-7; D possibly corresponds to TRBD2 (6 bases). From germline, CDR1 is MGHRA and CDR2 YSYEKL. The CDR3 sequence is 16 residues long. V lost 4 bases to trimming and J lost 0 bases, with 16 bases between them. The CDR3 spells CASSPIASVSSYEQYF. The CDR3 DNA reads TGCGCCAGCAGCCCCATCGCTAGCGTCTCCTCCTACGAGCAGTACTTC.

This clonotype is medium-sized by share. V usage is TRBV6-6 and J usage is TRBJ1-6; D ambiguous. CDR3 length: 14 residues. Germline loops: CDR1 MNHNY, CDR2 SVGAGI (reference sequence). The V end was cut by 7 bases, the J end by 0 bases, with 7 bases between. CDR3 protein: CASTALSYNSPLHF. In DNA, the CDR3 is TGTGCCAGCACCGCTCTCTCCTATAATTCACCCCTCCACTTT.

This clonotype was seen ten or more times. This chain joins TRBV19 and TRBJ2-5; D may be TRBD1 (5 bases). This CDR3 has 14 amino acids. Trimming took 3 bases from V and 9 from J, leaving 17 bases between them. Germline CDR1 and CDR2: LNHDA and SQIVND (reference sequence). Here the CDR3 DNA reads TGTGCCAGTAGTATGGTGGTCGGACAAGGGCCCCAGTACTTC. Amino acid sequence: CASSMVVGQGPQYF.

This clonotype was recorded many times. This sequence joins TRBV7-9 and TRBJ2-7; TRBD1 agrees at 7 bases. Germline values: CDR1 SEHNR, CDR2 FQNEAQ (reference sequence). This CDR3 comprises 14 residues. Germline trimming cut 6 bases from V and 4 bases from J; bases unmatched to any gene: 9. The CDR3: CASSSRQGGYEQYF. The CDR3 DNA reads as TGTGCCAGCAGTTCCCGACAGGGCGGGTACGAGCAGTACTTC.

Ten or more counts support this clonotype. V is TRBV4-3 and J is TRBJ2-4; the D gene is possibly TRBD2 (6 bases). Trimming pared 4 bases from V and 9 bases from J, leaving 13 bases between. This CDR3 contains 13 residues. Germline V gene data show CDR1 as LGHNA and CDR2 as YSLEER. CDR3 DNA: TGCGCCAGCAGCCGAGTTAGCGGTGCCATTCAGTACTTC. Its protein is CASSRVSGAIQYF.

This clonotype was counted ten times or more. The gene calls are TRBV7-9 and TRBJ1-3, with D unclear. V shed 1 base and J shed 4 bases, with 2 bases lying between them. CDR1 is SEHNR, CDR2 FQNEAQ, per germline (reference sequence). The CDR3 sequence is 12 residues long. The CDR3 region is CASSLGGNTIYF. Written as DNA, the CDR3 is TGTGCCAGCAGCTTAGGAGGAAACACCATATATTTT. Complete variable domain (other parts from reference TRBV7-9 and TRBJ1-3): DTGVSQNPRHKITKRGQNVTFRCDPISEHNRLYWYRQTLGQGPEFLTYFQNEAQLEKSRLLSDRFSAERPKGSFSTLEIQRTEQGDSAMYLCASSLGGNTIYFGEGSWLTVV.